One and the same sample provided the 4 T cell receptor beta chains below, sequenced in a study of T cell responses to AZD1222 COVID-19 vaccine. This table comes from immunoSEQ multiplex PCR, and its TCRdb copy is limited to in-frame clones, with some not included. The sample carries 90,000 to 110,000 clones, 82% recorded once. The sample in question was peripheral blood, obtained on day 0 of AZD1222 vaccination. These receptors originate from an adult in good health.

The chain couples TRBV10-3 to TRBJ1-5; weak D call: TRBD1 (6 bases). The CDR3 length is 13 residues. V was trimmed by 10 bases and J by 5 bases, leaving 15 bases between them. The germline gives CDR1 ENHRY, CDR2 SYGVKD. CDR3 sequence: CATRQEGDQPQHF. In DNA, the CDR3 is TGTGCCACCCGACAGGAGGGGGATCAGCCCCAGCATTTT.

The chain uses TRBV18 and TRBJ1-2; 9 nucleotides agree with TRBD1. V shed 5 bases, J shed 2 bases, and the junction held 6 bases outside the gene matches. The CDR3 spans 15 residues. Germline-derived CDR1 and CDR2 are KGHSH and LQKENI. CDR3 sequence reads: CASSTGQGNNYGYTF. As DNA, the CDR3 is TGTGCCAGCTCAACGGGACAGGGTAACAACTATGGCTACACCTTC.

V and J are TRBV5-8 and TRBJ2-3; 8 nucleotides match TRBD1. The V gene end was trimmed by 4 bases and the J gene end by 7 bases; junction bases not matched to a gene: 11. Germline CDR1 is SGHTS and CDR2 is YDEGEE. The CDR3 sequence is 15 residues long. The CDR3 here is CASSLGGQASYTQYF. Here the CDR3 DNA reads TGTGCCAGCAGCCTGGGGGGACAGGCGTCATATACGCAGTATTTT.

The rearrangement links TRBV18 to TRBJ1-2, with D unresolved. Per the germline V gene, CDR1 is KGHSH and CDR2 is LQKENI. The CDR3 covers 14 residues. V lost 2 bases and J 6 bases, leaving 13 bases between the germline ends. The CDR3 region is CASSPSSGYHGYTF. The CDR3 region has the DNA TGTGCCAGCTCACCATCATCGGGCTACCATGGCTACACCTTC.